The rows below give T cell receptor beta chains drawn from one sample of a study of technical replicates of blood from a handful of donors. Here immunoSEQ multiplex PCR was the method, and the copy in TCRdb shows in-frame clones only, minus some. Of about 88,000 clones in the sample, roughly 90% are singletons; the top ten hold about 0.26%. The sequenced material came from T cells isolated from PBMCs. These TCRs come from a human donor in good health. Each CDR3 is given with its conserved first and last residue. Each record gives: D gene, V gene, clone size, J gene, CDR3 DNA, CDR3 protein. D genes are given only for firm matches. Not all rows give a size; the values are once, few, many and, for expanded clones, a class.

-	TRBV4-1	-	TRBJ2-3	TGCGCCAGCAGCCAAGGTGGTGCTAGTCTGGTCACAGATACGCAGTATTTT	CASSQGGASLVTDTQYF
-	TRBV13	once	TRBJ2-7	TGTGCCAGCAGCTTAGCGGGGTCCAAGGTCAAGGGCGAGCAGTACTTC	CASSLAGSKVKGEQYF
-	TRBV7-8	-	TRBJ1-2	TGTGCCAGCAGCGGTCTGGCAGGCTCTGGCTACACCTTC	CASSGLAGSGYTF
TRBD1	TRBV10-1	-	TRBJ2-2	TGCGCCAGCAGCCAGGACAGGGGGTCCGGGGAGCTGTTTTTT	CASSQDRGSGELFF
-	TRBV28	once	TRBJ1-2	TGTGCCAGCAGTTTATCTTCGGGGTTAGGCTACACCTTC	CASSLSSGLGYTF
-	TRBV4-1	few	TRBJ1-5	TGCGCCAGCAGCCAAGATCCAGGGTATAGCAATCAGCCCCAGCATTTT	CASSQDPGYSNQPQHF
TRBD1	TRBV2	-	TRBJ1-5	TGTGCCAGCAGTGGACAGGGTAGCAATCAGCCCCAGCATTTT	CASSGQGSNQPQHF
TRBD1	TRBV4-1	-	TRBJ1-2	TGCGCCAGCACCCCCGGGACAGGGATCTATGGCTACACCTTC	CASTPGTGIYGYTF
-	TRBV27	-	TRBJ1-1	TGTGCCAGCAGTTCGCCCCTAATGGGGGGAGCGAACACTGAAGCTTTCTTT	CASSSPLMGGANTEAFF
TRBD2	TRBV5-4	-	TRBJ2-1	TGTGCCAGCAGGGATGGGACTAGCGGGAGCATTTACAATGAGCAGTTCTTC	CASRDGTSGSIYNEQFF
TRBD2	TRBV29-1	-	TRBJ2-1	TGCAGCGTGGGGACTAGCGGGAGTAATGGGCAGTTCTTC	CSVGTSGSNGQFF
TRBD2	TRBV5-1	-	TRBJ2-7	TGCGCCAGCAGCTTGGGGGGATGGCTAGCGGCGCGCGAGCAGTACTTC	CASSLGGWLAAREQYF
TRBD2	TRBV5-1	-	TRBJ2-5	TGCGCCAGCAGCTTGGAACCAGCGGGGGGTTCCAGAGAGACCCAGTACTTC	CASSLEPAGGSRETQYF
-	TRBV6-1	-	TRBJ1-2	TGTGCCAGCAGTGATAGAGAATTTGGCTACACCTTC	CASSDREFGYTF
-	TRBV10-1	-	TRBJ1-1	TGCGCCAGCATGGGAGCGGAGAACACTGAAGCTTTCTTT	CASMGAENTEAFF
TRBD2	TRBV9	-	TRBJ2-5	TGTGCCAGCAGCTTGGGACTAGCGGGGGGCGAAGGAGAGACCCAGTACTTC	CASSLGLAGGEGETQYF
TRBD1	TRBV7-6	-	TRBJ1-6	TGTGCCAGCAGCCTAACGGACAGGCACAATTCACCCCTCCACTTT	CASSLTDRHNSPLHF
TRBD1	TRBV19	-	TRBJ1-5	TGTGCCAGTAAAAGGACAGGGTTTAGCAATCAGCCCCAGCATTTT	CASKRTGFSNQPQHF